A single sample gave rise to the 29 T cell receptor beta chains below, sequenced in a study of tumor-infiltrating lymphocytes in primary liver carcinoma. The authors made TCR beta cDNA from about 500 ng total RNA with a constant-region primer. Nested multiplex PCR, run for three rounds with slightly modified ARM-PCR, yielded TCR beta libraries. PCR rounds one and two used TRBV1-TRBV30 forward primers with a C-beta reverse primer for 9 to 10 cycles each. TCRdb fed the multiplex PCR reads into MiXCR, producing one record per CDR3 protein. The sample holds some 110,000 distinct CDR3 sequences; around 80% are singletons and the top ten take around 21%. Scientists recovered RNA and DNA together from about 20-30 mg of unsorted bulk tissue. The specimen sequenced was liver tumor tissue from sampling region 3. Subset meaning: tumor region T3, left-lateral pole. All receptors derive from a man aged 40-49 years with primary liver carcinoma and hepatitis B virus infection.

Comment on this clonotype: The conserved phenylalanine or tryptophan normally closing the CDR3 is absent here, so this likely arose from a read error. Because the CDR3's place on the DNA is in doubt, the DNA is left out and the CDR3 is given as listed by TCRdb. V usage is TRBV12-3 or TRBV12-4 and J usage is TRBJ1-2; the table assigns TRBD1, which was not confirmed against the DNA. The CDR3 length equals 15 residues, ends included. The CDR3 loop reads CASSFGQGLDYGYIY.

As to this clonotype: At one of its ends the junction is not consistent with the germline gene, which may arise from a read error. The chain employs TRBV29-1 and TRBJ2-1; the D gene is possibly TRBD1 (6 bases). The CDR3 consists of 13 residues. From germline, CDR1 is SQVTM and CDR2 ANQGSEA. This CDR3 reads CSVEKGVSNEQFF. In nucleotides, the CDR3 is TGCAGCGTTGAGAAGGGGGTGTCCAATGAGCAATTCTTC.

CDR3 nucleotides: TGCAGTGCGGAGACTAGCGGGAGAGTCGGCGGGGAGCTGTTTTTT. Amino acids: CSAETSGRVGGELFF. The chain is built from TRBV20-1 and TRBJ2-2; 12 bases match TRBD2. Germline CDR1 DFQATT, CDR2 SNEGSKA (reference sequence). The CDR3 has 15 residues. V shed 6 bases and J 7 bases; nucleotides not matched to a gene: 9.

Details on this clonotype: Its ends do not fully match the called genes, so a read error is possible. V gene TRBV14 combines with J gene TRBJ2-1, with 8 positions matching TRBD2. CDR3 length equals 16 residues. Germline CDR1 SGHDN, CDR2 FVKESK. CDR3 in DNA: TGTGCCGGCAGTGCCGTAGCGGGATGGGTAAGCAGTGAGCAGTTCTTC. Amino acid sequence: CAGSAVAGWVSSEQFF.

This clonotype came up once. Germline and junction disagree at one end, which may indicate a read error. V and J are TRBV5-1 and TRBJ1-1; D remains unclear. CDR3 length: 14 residues. Germline V gene data show CDR1 as SGHRS and CDR2 as YFSETQ. The CDR3: CASCLDGINTEAFF. CDR3 bases: TGCGCCAGCTGCTTGGACGGCATCAACACTGAAGCTTTCTTT.

To note about this clonotype: As the CDR3 is not closed by the conserved phenylalanine or tryptophan, this likely results from a read error. The genes are TRBV29-1 and TRBJ2-7, with D unclear. This CDR3 has 13 amino acids. Trimming removed 4 bases at V and 4 bases at J, with 14 bases between. Looked up from germline, CDR1 is SQVTM and CDR2 is ANQGSEA. The CDR3 DNA sequence: TGCAGCGTTGTTGGCGCCCCCACATACGAGCAGTACTTA. Amino acid sequence: CSVVGAPTYEQYL.

Turning to this clonotype: Germline is not matched at one junction end, which may reflect a read error. The chain uses TRBV10-3 and TRBJ2-7; no definite D call. Per germline, CDR1 ENHRY and CDR2 SYGVKD. CDR3 length: 14 amino acids. The CDR3 loop reads CAMSLKVASYEQYF. In DNA form, the CDR3 reads TGTGCCATGAGCCTAAAAGTAGCCTCCTATGAGCAGTACTTC.

As to this clonotype: One junction end does not reproduce the germline sequence, and a read error may be involved. V usage is TRBV11-2 and J usage is TRBJ1-4, with D hard to call. This CDR3 spans 14 amino acids. CDR1 and CDR2 from the germline V gene are SGHAT and FQNNGV. The CDR3 nucleotides are TGTGCCGGCAGCTTAGACCAAGAAGGTGGAAAACTGTTATTT. Protein sequence: CAGSLDQEGGKLLF.

This clonotype was recorded many times. The chain recombines TRBV14 with TRBJ2-2; D is ambiguous. The CDR3 extends over 16 amino acids. V lost 0 bases and J 6 bases, leaving 14 bases between the germline ends. The germline CDR1 and CDR2 sequences are SGHDN and FVKESK. The CDR3 loop is CASSQDGGSRAGELFF. The CDR3 nucleotides read TGTGCCAGCAGCCAAGACGGCGGCAGCCGGGCCGGGGAGCTGTTTTTT.

As regards this clonotype: The junction departs from the called germline gene at one end, perhaps through a read error. The chain employs TRBV6-5 and TRBJ2-5, with a weak D call TRBD2 (6 bases). Germline V CDR1 and CDR2: MNHEY, SVGAGI. The CDR3 consists of 11 residues. CDR3 in DNA: TGTGGCAGCAGTAACACTGGACTAAGGTACTTC. Protein product: CGSSNTGLRYF.

Concerning this clonotype itself: At one boundary the junction diverges from the germline segment, which might be a read error. V is TRBV11-2 and J is TRBJ2-5; TRBD2 agrees at 10 bases. The germline V gene has CDR1 SGHAT and CDR2 FQNNGV. This CDR3 contains 17 residues. In DNA form, the CDR3 reads TGCGCCGGCAGCTTAAGACTAGCGGGTGACTCGAGCGAGACCGAGTACTTC. Its protein is CAGSLRLAGDSSETEYF.

Comments on this clonotype: One end of the junction is discordant with germline, which a read error may explain. The CDR3 is CASSLEGGRYNVQFF. DNA for the CDR3: TGTGCCAGTAGTTTAGAGGGAGGGCGCTACAATGTGCAGTTCTTC. This chain links TRBV12-3 or TRBV12-4 with TRBJ2-1, with 7 positions matching TRBD2. This CDR3 is 15 amino acids long.

This clonotype has only one observation. Germline and junction disagree at one end, which may indicate a read error. The chain has TRBV10-3 and TRBJ1-2; tentatively, D is TRBD1 (6 bases). The CDR3 covers 15 residues. Germline V gene data show CDR1 as ENHRY and CDR2 as SYGVKD. The CDR3 bases are TGTGCCTTCAGTGAGTGGACAGACAATAACTATGGCTACACCTTC. It translates to CAFSEWTDNNYGYTF.

As concerns this clonotype: One junction end does not reproduce the germline sequence, and a read error may be involved. The chain carries TRBV6-6 and TRBJ1-5, with D tentatively TRBD1 (6 bases). Germline assignment: CDR1 MNHNY and CDR2 SVGAGI (reference sequence). This CDR3 region has 17 residues. The CDR3 loop is CGSKMGRGALRNQPQHF. CDR3 coding DNA: TGTGGCAGCAAAATGGGACGGGGGGCGCTTCGCAATCAGCCCCAGCATTTT.

A note on this clonotype: The germline gene is not matched at one end of the junction; a read error may be the cause. V usage is TRBV6-2 or TRBV6-3 and J usage is TRBJ1-1; D is perhaps TRBD1 (6 bases). Germline V gives CDR1 MNHEY, CDR2 SVGEGT. The CDR3 consists of 15 residues. CDR3 protein: CARRLIQERGTEAFF. CDR3 nucleotides: TGTGCCCGCAGACTCATACAGGAGAGGGGGACTGAAGCTTTCTTT.

A word on this clonotype: A much larger clone lies a single base off, so this may be a read error. The V gene is TRBV2, the J gene TRBJ2-7; D could derive from TRBD1 or TRBD2 (6 bases each). V was pared by 3 bases and J by 6 bases, with 18 bases between. The CDR3 runs to 15 residues. The germline CDR1 and CDR2 sequences are SNHLY and FYNNEI. CDR3 loop: CASSEGAGHGLEQYF. The CDR3 DNA reads as TGTGCCAGCAGTGAGGGTGCGGGACATGGGCTCGAGCAGTACTTC.

The chain couples TRBV11-2 to TRBJ1-5; possible D gene TRBD1, 6 bases. The germline gives CDR1 SGHAT, CDR2 FQNNGV. V was pared by 1 base and J by 8 bases, with 21 bases between. CDR3 size: 17 residues. The CDR3 nucleotides are TGTGCCAGCAGCTTAGTAGGGGTAACAGGGAGCTGTGAGCCCCAGCATTTT. It specifies CASSLVGVTGSCEPQHF.

This chain connects TRBV12-3 or TRBV12-4 to TRBJ2-4; 9 bases are shared with TRBD1. The CDR3 runs 17 residues. Here the CDR3 reads CVGSFSGPGQGTNIQYF. CDR3 nucleotide sequence: TGTGTCGGCAGCTTTTCTGGCCCGGGACAGGGTACAAACATTCAGTACTTC.

This clonotype occurred a few times. V and J are TRBV6-6 and TRBJ1-2; the D is unclear. V lost 2 bases and J 4 bases, leaving 14 bases between the germline ends. CDR1 is MNHNY and CDR2 is SVGAGI in the germline V gene (reference sequence). CDR3 length: 15 residues. CDR3 in DNA: TGTGCCAGCAGTTACGACGACGGGATAGGCTATGGCTACACCTTC. Amino acids: CASSYDDGIGYGYTF.

This clonotype was observed a few times. V usage is TRBV11-2 and J usage is TRBJ2-6; 7 bases are a match to TRBD1. Germline lookup yields CDR1 SGHAT and CDR2 FQNNGV. The V gene end was trimmed by 4 bases and the J gene end by 4 bases; junction bases not matched to a gene: 4. The CDR3 extends over 15 amino acids. The CDR3 coding sequence is TGTGCCAGCAGCTGGACAGGCTTCGGGGCCAACGTCCTGACTTTC. Protein: CASSWTGFGANVLTF.

As concerns this clonotype: One end of the junction fails to match germline, which may point to a read error. The chain carries TRBV6-2 or TRBV6-3 and TRBJ2-7; D unresolved. The CDR3 loop spans 14 amino acids. The V gene's germline CDR1 is MNHEY and CDR2 SVGEGT. The CDR3 region has the DNA TGTGCCAGCAGTTACTCGCAGAGCTCCTACGAGAAGTACTTC. Protein: CASSYSQSSYEKYF.

This chain uses TRBV4-1 with TRBJ2-7, with TRBD1 as a possible D gene (6 bases). Germline CDR1 reads MGHRA; CDR2 reads YSYEKL. The CDR3 is made up of 15 amino acids. The CDR3 nucleotides are TGCACAAGCAGTCGAGGATTCCAACAGGGAAATGAGCAGTACTTC. Its protein product is CTSSRGFQQGNEQYF.

Concerning this clonotype: Relative to the germline gene, one junction end is altered; a read error may explain this. The chain couples TRBV5-5 to TRBJ2-5, with 9 bases matching TRBD2. Per germline, CDR1 SGHKS and CDR2 YYEKEE (reference sequence). This CDR3 has 14 residues. DNA of the CDR3: TGTGCCAGCTGCTCGAAGTCTAGCGGGGAGACCCAGTACTTT. It codes for CASCSKSSGETQYF.

To note about this clonotype: A read error may account for a junction end that differs from germline. As DNA, the CDR3 is TGTGCTAGCAGCTTTAACGGGAGTACAGATACGCAGCATTTT. Translated, it gives CASSFNGSTDTQHF. This sequence joins TRBV11-2 and TRBJ2-3; D gene ambiguous. The DNA end favors TRBJ1-5, so the J call may be wrong. CDR1 is SGHAT and CDR2 is FQNNGV in the germline V gene. The CDR3 extends over 14 amino acids.

This clonotype was counted only a few times. This may stem from a read error, because a much larger clone lies one nucleotide away. V usage is TRBV5-5 and J usage is TRBJ1-2; 7 bases are shared with TRBD1. The length of the CDR3 is 14 residues. The junction had 10 bases not matched to a gene; V was cut back by 6 bases and J by 5 bases. From germline, CDR1 is SGHKS and CDR2 YYEKEE (reference sequence). The CDR3 protein is CASNTRQGGYGYTF. The CDR3 DNA follows: TGTGCCAGCAACACTAGACAGGGTGGATATGGCTACACCTTC.

Concerning this clonotype: An end of the junction does not agree with germline; a read error may underlie this. The chain carries TRBV11-2 and TRBJ2-7, with 11 bases fitting TRBD2. The CDR3 spans 18 residues. Germline CDR1 is SGHAT and CDR2 is FQNNGV. CDR3 sequence (DNA): TGTGCCAGCAGCTTAGGTAGCGGGAGGGCCCGCTTAGCCTACGAGCAATACTTC. This translates into CASSLGSGRARLAYEQYF.

About this clonotype: A read error may produce the germline difference seen at one junction end. V is TRBV10-2 and J is TRBJ2-7; 7 bases fit TRBD1. The CDR3 consists of 14 residues. Germline values: CDR1 WSHSY, CDR2 SAAADI. The chain's CDR3 is CTSSRDSDIDEQYF. The CDR3 bases are TGCACCAGCAGCCGGGACAGTGATATCGACGAGCAGTACTTC.

Concerning this clonotype: An end of the junction differs from the germline gene, which may be a read error. The chain carries TRBV4-3 and TRBJ1-2; D possibly corresponds to TRBD1 (6 bases). The CDR3 has 15 residues. CDR1 LGHNA and CDR2 YSLEER come from the germline V gene. Here the CDR3 DNA reads TGCGCCAGCAGCCAGAGCCCCAGGGGATCCTATCGCTACACCTTC. Translating gives CASSQSPRGSYRYTF.

The chain recombines TRBV20-1 with TRBJ1-2; D unresolved. Germline CDR1 DFQATT, CDR2 SNEGSKA (reference sequence). This CDR3 region has 12 residues. Trimming shortened V by 0 bases and J by 8 bases, and 10 bases separated the two germline ends. CDR3 residues: CSARDLGGGYTF. CDR3 in DNA: TGCAGTGCTAGAGATCTCGGAGGGGGCTACACCTTC.